This record covers a single T cell receptor beta chain. This sample is drawn from a study of regulatory T cells in long-lasting Graves disease. Building the TCR beta libraries relied on iRepertoire HTBI primers, and CDR3 regions underwent Arm-PCR. Each CDR3 protein gets one entry after TCRdb re-called the multiplex PCR reads with MiXCR. Of more than 300,000 distinct CDR3 sequences in the sample, 15% to 20% were seen once. The CDR3 totals 15 residues. V lost 0 bases and J 8 bases, leaving 19 bases between the germline ends. Germline lookup yields CDR1 DFQATT and CDR2 SNEGSKA (reference sequence). The time point denotes: persistent/refractory GD, antithyroid drugs over 5 years with positive TRAb. PBMC-derived RNA was used for the TCR library.

This specimen was peripheral blood mononuclear cells (PBMCs), taken when the disease was refractory, from a patient treated with antithyroid drugs. This receptor was obtained from a female donor with Graves disease. This chain connects TRBV20-1 to TRBJ1-2; tentative D call: TRBD1 (5 bases). The CDR3: CSARDYGGGGRGYTF. The CDR3 region has the DNA TGCAGTGCTAGAGATTACGGTGGTGGGGGGAGAGGCTACACCTTC.